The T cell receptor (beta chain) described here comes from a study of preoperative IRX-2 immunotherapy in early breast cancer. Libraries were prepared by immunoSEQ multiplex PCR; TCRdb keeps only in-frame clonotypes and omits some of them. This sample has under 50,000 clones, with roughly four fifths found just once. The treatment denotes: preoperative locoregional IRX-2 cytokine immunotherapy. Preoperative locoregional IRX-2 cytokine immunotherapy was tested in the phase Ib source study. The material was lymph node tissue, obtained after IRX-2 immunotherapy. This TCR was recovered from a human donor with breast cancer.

CDR3: CASSQDRESYGYTF. CDR3 bases: TGCGCCAGCAGCCAAGACAGGGAAAGCTATGGCTACACCTTC. The chain uses TRBV23-1 and TRBJ1-2; TRBD1 matches at 7 bases. TRBV23-1 is placed among ORFs of uncertain function. J gave up 4 bases and V 6 bases, and 8 bases lay outside the gene matches. There are 14 residues in the CDR3.